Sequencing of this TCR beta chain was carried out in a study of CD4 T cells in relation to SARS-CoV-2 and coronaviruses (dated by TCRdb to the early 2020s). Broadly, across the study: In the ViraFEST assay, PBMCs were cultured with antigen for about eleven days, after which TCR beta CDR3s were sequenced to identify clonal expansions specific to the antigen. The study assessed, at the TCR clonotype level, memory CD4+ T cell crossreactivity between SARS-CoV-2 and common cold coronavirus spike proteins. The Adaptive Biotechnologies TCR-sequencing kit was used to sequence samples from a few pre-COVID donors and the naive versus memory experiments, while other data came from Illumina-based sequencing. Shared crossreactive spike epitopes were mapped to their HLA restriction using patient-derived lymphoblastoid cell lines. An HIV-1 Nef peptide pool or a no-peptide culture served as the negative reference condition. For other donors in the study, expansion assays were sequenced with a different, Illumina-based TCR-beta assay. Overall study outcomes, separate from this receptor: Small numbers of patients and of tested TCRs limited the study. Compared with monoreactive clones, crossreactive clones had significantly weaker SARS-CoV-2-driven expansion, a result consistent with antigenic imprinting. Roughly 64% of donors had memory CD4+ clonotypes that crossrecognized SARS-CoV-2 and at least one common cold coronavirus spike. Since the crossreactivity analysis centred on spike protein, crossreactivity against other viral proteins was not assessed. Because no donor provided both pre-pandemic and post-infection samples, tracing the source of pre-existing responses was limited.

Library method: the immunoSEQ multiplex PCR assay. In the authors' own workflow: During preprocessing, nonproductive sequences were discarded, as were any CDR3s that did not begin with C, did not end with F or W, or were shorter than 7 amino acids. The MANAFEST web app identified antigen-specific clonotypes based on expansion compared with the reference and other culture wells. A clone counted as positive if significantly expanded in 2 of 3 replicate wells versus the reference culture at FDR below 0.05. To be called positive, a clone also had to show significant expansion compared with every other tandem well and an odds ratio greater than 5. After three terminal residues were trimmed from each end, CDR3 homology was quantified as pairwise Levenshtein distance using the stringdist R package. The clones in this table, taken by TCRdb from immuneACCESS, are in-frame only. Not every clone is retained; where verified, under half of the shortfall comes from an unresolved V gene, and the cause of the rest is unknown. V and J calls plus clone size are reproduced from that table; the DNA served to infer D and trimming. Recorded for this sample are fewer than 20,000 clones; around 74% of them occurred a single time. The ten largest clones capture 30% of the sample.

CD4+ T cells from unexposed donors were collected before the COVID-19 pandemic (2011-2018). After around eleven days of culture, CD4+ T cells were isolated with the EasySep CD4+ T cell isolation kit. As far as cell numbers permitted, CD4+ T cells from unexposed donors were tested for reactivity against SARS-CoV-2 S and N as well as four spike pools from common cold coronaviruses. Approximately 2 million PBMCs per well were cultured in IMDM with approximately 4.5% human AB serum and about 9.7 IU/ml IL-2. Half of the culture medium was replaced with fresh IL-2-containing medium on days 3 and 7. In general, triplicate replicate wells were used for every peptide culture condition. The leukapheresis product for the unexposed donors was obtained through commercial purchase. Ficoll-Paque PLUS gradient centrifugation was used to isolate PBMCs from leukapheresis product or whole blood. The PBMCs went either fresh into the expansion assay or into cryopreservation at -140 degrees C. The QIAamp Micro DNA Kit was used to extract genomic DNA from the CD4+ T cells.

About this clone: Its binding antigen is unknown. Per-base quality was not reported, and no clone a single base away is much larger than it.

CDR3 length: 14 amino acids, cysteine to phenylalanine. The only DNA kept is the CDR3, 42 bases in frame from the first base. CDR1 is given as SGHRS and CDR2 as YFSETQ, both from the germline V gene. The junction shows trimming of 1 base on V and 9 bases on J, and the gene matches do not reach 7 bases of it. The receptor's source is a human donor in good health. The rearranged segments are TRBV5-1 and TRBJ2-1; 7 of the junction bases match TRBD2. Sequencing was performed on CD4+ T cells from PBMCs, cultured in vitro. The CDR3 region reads CASSLSPGGVEQFF. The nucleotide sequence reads TGCGCCAGCAGCTTGTCGCCTGGGGGGGTTGAGCAGTTCTTC.